This entry lists 17 T cell receptor beta chains sequenced from one sample in a study of blood T cell repertoires in COVID-19. The protocol was immunoSEQ multiplex PCR, while the TCRdb copy is restricted to in-frame clones and leaves out a portion. This sample carries 180,000 or so clones, roughly 84% of them seen once, and the ten largest clones take approximately 7.6%. The sample taken for sequencing was PBMCs or T cells enriched from blood (not recorded which). The receptors were sampled from a man in his forties who had recovered from COVID-19.

The J gene is TRBJ1-4, the V gene TRBV7-2; D uncertain. Germline assignment: CDR1 SGHTA and CDR2 FQGNSA. V was shortened by 8 bases and J by 0 bases, with 13 bases between the two germline ends. The CDR3 runs 15 residues. The CDR3 spells CASAPTVATNEKLFF. In nucleotides, the CDR3 is TGTGCCAGCGCCCCGACTGTCGCAACTAATGAAAAACTGTTTTTT.

This clone was found once. This rearrangement joins TRBV5-1 to TRBJ1-1; D is perhaps TRBD1 (5 bases). Deletions cut 5 bases from V and 0 bases from J, with 14 bases between. Germline CDR1 is SGHRS and CDR2 is YFSETQ. There are 15 residues in the CDR3. The DNA of the CDR3 is TGCGCCAGCAGTCCGGGAGGGGTTTTGAACACTGAAGCTTTCTTT. Translation: CASSPGGVLNTEAFF.

CDR3 in DNA: TGTGCCAGCAGCTTAGATCGGAGGGGTCCCCAAGAGACCCAGTACTTC. Translated, it gives CASSLDRRGPQETQYF. The chain couples TRBV11-2 to TRBJ2-5; D is perhaps TRBD2 (6 bases). Per the germline V gene, CDR1 is SGHAT and CDR2 is FQNNGV. The CDR3 contains 16 residues. Trimming left V 0 bases short and J 1 base short, with 12 bases between.

This rearrangement joins TRBV28 to TRBJ1-1; no firm D call. The CDR3 has 14 amino acids. Germline CDR1 is MDHEN and CDR2 is SYDVKM. The germline V and J ends were trimmed by 4 bases and 0 bases, with 9 bases remaining between them. Here the CDR3 DNA reads TGTGCCAGCAGTTCCCCCCCTCTGAACACTGAAGCTTTCTTT. Translating it yields CASSSPPLNTEAFF.

This chain links TRBV15 with TRBJ1-1; 7 positions agree with TRBD1. This CDR3 is 16 amino acids long. In germline, CDR1 is LNHNV, CDR2 YYDKDF (reference sequence). Trimming removed 5 bases from V and 1 base from J; junction bases left unmatched: 10. This CDR3 is CATSEGYRGGNTEAFF. CDR3 nucleotide sequence: TGTGCCACCAGCGAGGGGTACAGGGGCGGGAACACTGAAGCTTTCTTT.

CDR3 region: CASSLVWSAENEQFF. As DNA, the CDR3 is TGCGCCAGCAGCTTGGTCTGGTCCGCCGAGAATGAGCAGTTCTTC. V and J are TRBV5-1 and TRBJ2-1; D remains unclear. The V end lost 0 bases, the J end lost 7 bases, and 14 bases lay between the germline ends. Germline V gives CDR1 SGHRS, CDR2 YFSETQ. The CDR3 consists of 15 residues.

The chain has TRBV3-1 (or the pseudogene TRBV3-2) and TRBJ1-2; D possibly corresponds to TRBD1 (6 bases). The CDR3 totals 12 residues. V gave up 3 bases and J gave up 7 bases, with 9 bases separating them. The germline gives CDR1 LGHDT, CDR2 YNNKEL (reference sequence). CDR3: CASSHHRVGYTF. CDR3 DNA sequence: TGTGCCAGCAGCCATCACAGGGTTGGCTACACCTTC.

The rearrangement joins TRBV4-1 to TRBJ2-5; 9 bases line up with TRBD1. This CDR3 has 17 residues. Germline values: CDR1 MGHRA, CDR2 YSYEKL. The junction had 7 bases not matched to a gene; V was cut back by 1 base and J by 1 base. The CDR3 sequence is CASSQVLGQGTQETQYF. The CDR3 bases are TGCGCCAGCAGCCAAGTACTAGGACAGGGGACCCAAGAGACCCAGTACTTC.

This rearrangement joins TRBV15 to TRBJ1-1; a possible D gene is TRBD1 (5 bases). From germline, CDR1 is LNHNV and CDR2 YYDKDF (reference sequence). With 2 bases removed from V and 5 bases from J, the gap between germline ends came to 15 bases. This CDR3 spans 15 amino acids. CDR3 residues: CATSRSAPRGTEAFF. CDR3 sequence (DNA): TGTGCCACCAGCAGATCGGCGCCCCGGGGGACTGAAGCTTTCTTT.

This chain links TRBV28 with TRBJ2-7; 7 bases fit TRBD1. Germline CDR1 reads MDHEN; CDR2 reads SYDVKM. This CDR3 spans 14 amino acids. With V trimmed by 5 bases and J by 5 bases, 9 bases remained unmatched. CDR3 protein: CASSTGTVQNEQYF. In DNA form, the CDR3 reads TGTGCCAGCAGTACCGGGACAGTCCAAAACGAGCAGTACTTC. Supplemented by reference TRBV28 and TRBJ2-7, the full variable domain reads DVKVTQSSRYLVKRTGEKVFLECVQDMDHENMFWYRQDPGLGLRLIYFSYDVKMKEKGDIPEGYSVSREKKERFSLILESASTNQTSMYLCASSTGTVQNEQYFGPGTRLTVT.

The genes are TRBV27 and TRBJ1-5; D is ambiguous. V was cut by 6 bases and J by 7 bases, with 16 bases left in between. This CDR3 has 14 amino acids. CDR1 and CDR2 (germline): MNHEY, SMNVEV (reference sequence). CDR3 sequence reads: CASSPGNTEQPQHF. For the CDR3, the DNA is TGTGCCAGCAGCCCCGGGAATACGGAGCAGCCCCAGCATTTT.

The chain uses TRBV4-2 and TRBJ1-1, with a tentative D call TRBD1 (5 bases). V was cut by 0 bases and J by 0 bases, with 11 bases left in between. Germline CDR1 reads LGHNA; CDR2 reads YNFKEQ. The CDR3 extends over 16 amino acids. The CDR3 here is CASSQDSRGMNTEAFF. For the CDR3, the DNA is TGTGCCAGCAGCCAAGACTCCCGGGGGATGAACACTGAAGCTTTCTTT.

Only a few counts were recorded for this clone. The chain recombines TRBV20-1 with TRBJ1-4; no definite D call. The CDR3 is 11 residues long. V was trimmed by 8 bases and J by 5 bases, leaving 9 bases between them. Looked up from germline, CDR1 is DFQATT and CDR2 is SNEGSKA (reference sequence). CDR3 DNA: TGCAGTTTAATTTTGAATGAAAAACTGTTTTTT. Protein sequence: CSLILNEKLFF.

The gene calls are TRBV4-1 and TRBJ2-5; D is perhaps TRBD2 (5 bases). Per germline, CDR1 MGHRA and CDR2 YSYEKL. The germline V and J ends were trimmed by 0 bases and 7 bases, with 24 bases remaining between them. There are 18 residues in the CDR3. The CDR3 loop is CASSQDPGPGGGSTTQYF. The CDR3 region has the DNA TGCGCCAGCAGCCAAGATCCGGGCCCCGGAGGAGGCAGTACGACCCAGTACTTC.

This sequence joins TRBV2 and TRBJ1-2; D unclear. Germline lookup yields CDR1 SNHLY and CDR2 FYNNEI. This CDR3 contains 11 residues. The V end lost 6 bases, the J end lost 1 base, and 3 bases lay between the germline ends. Here the CDR3 DNA reads TGTGCCAGCAGCAGTAACTATGGCTACACCTTC. Translating gives CASSSNYGYTF.

The CDR3 loop reads CASSLRQGESNQPQHF. Here the CDR3 DNA reads TGTGCCAGCAGCCTTAGACAGGGAGAGAGCAATCAGCCCCAGCATTTT. The gene calls are TRBV2 and TRBJ1-5, with 7 bases fitting TRBD1. Germline assignment: CDR1 SNHLY and CDR2 FYNNEI. The V gene end was trimmed by 6 bases and the J gene end by 1 base; junction bases not matched to a gene: 9. The CDR3 totals 16 residues.

This clone was counted between two and nine times. This chain joins TRBV4-3 and TRBJ2-3; TRBD1 agrees at 12 bases. CDR1 and CDR2 from the germline V gene are LGHNA and YSLEER. V lost 4 bases to trimming and J lost 4 bases; unmatched junction nucleotides: 9. The CDR3 runs 17 residues. DNA for the CDR3: TGCGCCAGCAGCCTAAGCCGGGACAGGGGGCCGGCAGATACGCAGTATTTT. It translates to CASSLSRDRGPADTQYF.